This T cell receptor beta chain was observed in a study of identical twins' blood T cells. General observations from the study: Shared environment remains a possible cause of twin similarity.

CDR3 length equals 15 residues. The V gene's germline CDR1 is LGHDT and CDR2 YNNKEL (reference sequence). Three pairs of healthy female monozygous twins were the donors. TCRdb reprocessed the 5' RACE reads via MiXCR and lists one record per CDR3 protein. The data show 350,000 to 450,000 distinct CDR3 sequences, with around 30% seen just once and around 5.6% held by the top ten. A word on this clonotype: The antigen is unknown. One junction end disagrees with the germline gene, perhaps due to a read error.

This rearrangement joins TRBV3-1 to TRBJ1-3; 9 bases match TRBD1. The sequencing sample was made of PBMCs. The clonotype was recovered from a woman between 18 and 49 years old in good health. CDR3 residues: CSSSQGTGPGNTIYF. As DNA, the CDR3 is TGTTCCAGCAGCCAAGGGACAGGGCCTGGAAACACCATATATTTT. Full variable domain (rest looked up from reference TRBV3-1 and TRBJ1-3): DTAVSQTPKYLVTQMGNDKSIKCEQNLGHDTMYWYKQDSKKFLKIMFSYNNKELIINETVPNRFSPKSPDKAHLNLHINSLELGDSAVYFCSSSQGTGPGNTIYFGEGSWLTVV.